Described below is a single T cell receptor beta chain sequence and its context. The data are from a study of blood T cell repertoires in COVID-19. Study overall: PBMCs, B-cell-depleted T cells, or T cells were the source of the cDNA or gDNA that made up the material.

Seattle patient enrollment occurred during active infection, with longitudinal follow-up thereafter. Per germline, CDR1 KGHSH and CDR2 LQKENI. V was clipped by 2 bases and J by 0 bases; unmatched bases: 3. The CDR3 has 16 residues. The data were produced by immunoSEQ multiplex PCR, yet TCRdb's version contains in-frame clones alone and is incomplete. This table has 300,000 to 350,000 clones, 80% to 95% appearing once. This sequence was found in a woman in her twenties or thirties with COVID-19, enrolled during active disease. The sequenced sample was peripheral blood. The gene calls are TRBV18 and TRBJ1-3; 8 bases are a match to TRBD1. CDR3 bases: TGTGCCAGCTCACCAGGGGACAGGCCCTCTGGAAACACCATATATTTT. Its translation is CASSPGDRPSGNTIYF. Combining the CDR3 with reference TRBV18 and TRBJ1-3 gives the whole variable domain NAGVMQNPRHLVRRRGQEARLRCSPMKGHSHVYWYRQLPEEGLKFMVYLQKENIIDESGMPKERFSAEFPKEGPSILRIQQVVRGDSAAYFCASSPGDRPSGNTIYFGEGSWLTVV.